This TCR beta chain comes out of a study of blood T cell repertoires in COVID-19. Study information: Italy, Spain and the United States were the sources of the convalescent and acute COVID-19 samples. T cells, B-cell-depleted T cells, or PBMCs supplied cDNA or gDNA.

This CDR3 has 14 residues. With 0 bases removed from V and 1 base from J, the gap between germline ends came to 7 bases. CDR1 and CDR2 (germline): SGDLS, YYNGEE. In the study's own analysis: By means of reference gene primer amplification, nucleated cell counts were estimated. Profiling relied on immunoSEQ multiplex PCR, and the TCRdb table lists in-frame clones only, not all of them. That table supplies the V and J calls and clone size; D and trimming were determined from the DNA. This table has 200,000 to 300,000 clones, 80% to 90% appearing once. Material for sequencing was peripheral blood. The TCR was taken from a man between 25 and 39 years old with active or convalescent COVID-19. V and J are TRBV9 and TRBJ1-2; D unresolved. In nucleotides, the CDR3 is TGTGCCAGCAGCGTAGATCCTGTTAACTATGGCTACACCTTC. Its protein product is CASSVDPVNYGYTF.